These 15 T cell receptor beta chains were sequenced from one sample in a study of blood T cell repertoires in COVID-19. This table comes from immunoSEQ multiplex PCR, and its TCRdb copy is limited to in-frame clones, with some not included. The sample has about 59,000 clones, 88% seen once. Sequences were obtained from peripheral blood. The receptors come from a woman older than 75 with active COVID-19.

The chain couples TRBV6-2 or TRBV6-3 to TRBJ1-5, with D perhaps matching TRBD1 (5 bases). From germline, CDR1 is MNHEY and CDR2 SVGEGT. The length of the CDR3 is 13 residues. The V end was cut by 4 bases, the J end by 3 bases, with 7 bases between. DNA for the CDR3: TGTGCCAGCAGTTTTGGGGCCAATCAGCCCCAGCATTTT. Its translation is CASSFGANQPQHF.

V is TRBV2 and J is TRBJ2-3, with D perhaps matching TRBD2 (7 bases). CDR1 and CDR2 from the germline V gene are SNHLY and FYNNEI. The CDR3 is 17 residues long. V dropped 7 bases and J dropped 6 bases, with 26 bases sitting between them. The CDR3 loop reads CASTHYRGALLTDTQYF. In DNA form, the CDR3 reads TGTGCCAGCACACACTATCGGGGGGCGCTTCTAACGGATACGCAGTATTTT. The full variable domain, its missing parts supplied by reference TRBV2 and TRBJ2-3, is EPEVTQTPSHQVTQMGQEVILRCVPISNHLYFYWYRQILGQKVEFLVSFYNNEISEKSEIFDDQFSVERPDGSNFTLKIRSTKLEDSAMYFCASTHYRGALLTDTQYFGPGTRLTVL.

This chain connects TRBV29-1 to TRBJ2-5, with 9 nucleotides matching TRBD2. Germline V CDR1 and CDR2: SQVTM, ANQGSEA. V was pared by 4 bases and J by 4 bases, with 7 bases of the junction left unmatched. The CDR3 contains 14 residues. The CDR3 loop is CSVVNSGGVETQYF. The CDR3 coding sequence is TGCAGCGTTGTTAATAGCGGGGGAGTAGAGACCCAGTACTTC.

The chain combines TRBV7-9 with TRBJ1-3; perhaps TRBD1 as D (5 bases). V gave up 7 bases and J gave up 4 bases, with 14 bases separating them. The length of the CDR3 is 14 residues. Germline loops: CDR1 SEHNR, CDR2 FQNEAQ (reference sequence). CDR3 nucleotide sequence: TGTGCCAGCAAATCAGGGCTAACGGGAAACACCATATATTTT. It yields the protein CASKSGLTGNTIYF.

The gene calls are TRBV4-1 and TRBJ2-7; the D is unclear. Trimming cost V 0 bases and J 3 bases, with 6 bases left between them. Germline-derived CDR1 and CDR2 are MGHRA and YSYEKL. The CDR3 has 13 residues. The chain's CDR3 is CASSQDQFYEQYF. The CDR3, as DNA: TGCGCCAGCAGCCAAGATCAGTTCTACGAGCAGTACTTC.

The V gene is TRBV4-2, the J gene TRBJ2-5; D gene uncertain. The CDR3 is made up of 14 amino acids. The V gene lost 0 bases and the J gene lost 5 bases, with 10 bases spanning the gap. The germline gives CDR1 LGHNA, CDR2 YNFKEQ. The CDR3 DNA reads as TGTGCCAGCAGCCAAGATACAGCCCGGGAGACCCAGTACTTC. It codes for CASSQDTARETQYF.

The genes are TRBV15 and TRBJ1-5, with 8 bases identical to TRBD1. The trim removed 5 bases at V and 6 bases at J, leaving 6 bases unmatched. The germline gives CDR1 LNHNV, CDR2 YYDKDF (reference sequence). This CDR3 is 14 amino acids long. The CDR3 is CATSGQGWGQPQHF. CDR3 DNA: TGTGCCACCAGCGGACAGGGATGGGGTCAGCCCCAGCATTTT.

The chain combines TRBV7-9 with TRBJ2-7; TRBD1 matches at 8 bases. CDR1 and CDR2 from the germline V gene are SEHNR and FQNEAQ (reference sequence). This CDR3 is built from 14 residues. V lost 5 bases, J lost 4 bases, and 7 bases stayed unmatched. CDR3 region: CASSIGQGSYEQYF. The CDR3, as DNA: TGTGCCAGCAGCATCGGACAGGGATCTTACGAGCAGTACTTC.

This chain joins TRBV10-3 and TRBJ1-5; 9 bases fit TRBD1. Per the germline V gene, CDR1 is ENHRY and CDR2 is SYGVKD. CDR3 length: 17 amino acids. With V trimmed by 2 bases and J by 6 bases, 11 bases remained unmatched. The DNA of the CDR3 is TGTGCCATCAGTGAGAGGGGGGGGACAGGGCAGGCTCAGCCCCAGCATTTT. Translating it yields CAISERGGTGQAQPQHF.

The chain couples TRBV11-2 to TRBJ2-7; D is possibly TRBD1 (6 bases). The CDR3 extends over 15 amino acids. The V gene's germline CDR1 is SGHAT and CDR2 FQNNGV. V was clipped by 7 bases and J by 1 base, with 17 bases between them. Here the CDR3 reads CASTLGGGNSYEQYF. The CDR3 region has the DNA TGTGCCAGCACTCTAGGGGGTGGCAATTCCTACGAGCAGTACTTC. The entire variable domain, with the rest obtained from reference TRBV11-2 and TRBJ2-7, is as follows: EAGVAQSPRYKIIEKRQSVAFWCNPISGHATLYWYQQILGQGPKLLIQFQNNGVVDDSQLPKDRFSAERLKGVDSTLKIQPAKLEDSAVYLCASTLGGGNSYEQYFGPGTRLTVT.

The chain joins TRBV11-2 to TRBJ2-7, with D tentatively TRBD1 (6 bases). CDR1 is SGHAT, CDR2 FQNNGV, per germline. V dropped 6 bases and J dropped 3 bases, with 21 bases sitting between them. The CDR3 spans 16 residues. The CDR3 loop is CASSPAVGHFNYEQYF. In DNA form, the CDR3 reads TGTGCCAGCAGTCCGGCGGTGGGACATTTCAACTACGAGCAGTACTTC.

This chain connects TRBV7-2 to TRBJ1-2; 7 nucleotides match TRBD1. The V gene's germline CDR1 is SGHTA and CDR2 FQGNSA. V was clipped by 4 bases and J by 7 bases; unmatched bases: 3. CDR3 length equals 12 residues. The CDR3 loop is CASSSTGPGYTF. The DNA for the CDR3 is TGTGCCAGCAGCTCGACAGGGCCTGGCTACACCTTC.

The table lists this clone with a few counts. The V gene is TRBV6-1, the J gene TRBJ2-5; TRBD2 agrees at 10 bases. This CDR3 region has 17 residues. With 0 bases clipped from V and 1 base from J, the junction kept 5 bases outside the gene matches. Looked up from germline, CDR1 is MNHNS and CDR2 is SASEGT. In nucleotides, the CDR3 is TGTGCCAGCAGTGAAGCGAGGACTAGCGGAGTCCAAGAGACCCAGTACTTC. This sequence encodes CASSEARTSGVQETQYF.

The chain carries TRBV9 and TRBJ2-3; TRBD2 agrees at 8 bases. There are 18 residues in the CDR3. Per germline, CDR1 SGDLS and CDR2 YYNGEE. The V and J ends lost 0 bases and 2 bases, in that order; junction bases with no gene match: 11. This CDR3 reads CASSVAGMAGGSTDTQYF. CDR3 coding DNA: TGTGCCAGCAGCGTAGCAGGGATGGCGGGGGGTTCCACAGATACGCAGTATTTT.

This clone appeared once. The CDR3 region is CASSLPGLAGSSYEQYF. CDR3 nucleotides: TGTGCCAGCAGCTTACCTGGACTAGCGGGGAGCTCCTACGAGCAGTACTTC. The chain carries TRBV7-8 and TRBJ2-7; 12 bases map to TRBD2. Per the germline V gene, CDR1 is SGHVS and CDR2 is FQNEAQ. Trimming removed 2 bases from V and 0 bases from J; junction bases left unmatched: 5. The CDR3 totals 17 residues.